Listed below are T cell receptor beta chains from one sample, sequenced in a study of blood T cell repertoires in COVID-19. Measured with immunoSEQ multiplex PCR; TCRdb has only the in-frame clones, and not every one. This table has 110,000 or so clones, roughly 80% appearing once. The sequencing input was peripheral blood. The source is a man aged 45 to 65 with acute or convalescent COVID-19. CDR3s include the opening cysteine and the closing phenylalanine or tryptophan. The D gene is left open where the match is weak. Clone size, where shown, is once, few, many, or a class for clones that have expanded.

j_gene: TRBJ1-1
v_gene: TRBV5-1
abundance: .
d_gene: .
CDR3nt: TGCGCCAGCAGCTTGGACAGTTTAATGAACACTGAAGCTTTCTTT
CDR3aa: CASSLDSLMNTEAFF

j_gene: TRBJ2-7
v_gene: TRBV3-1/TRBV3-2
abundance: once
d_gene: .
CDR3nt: TGTGCCAGCAGCTTGAGCTCCTACGAGCAGTACTTC
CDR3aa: CASSLSSYEQYF

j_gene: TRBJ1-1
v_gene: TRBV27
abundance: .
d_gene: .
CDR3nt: TGTGCCAGCAGTCGGGACACGAACACTGAAGCTTTCTTT
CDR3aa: CASSRDTNTEAFF

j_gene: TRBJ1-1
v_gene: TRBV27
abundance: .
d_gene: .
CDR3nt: TGTGCCAGCAGTGCGCCGGGACTGATGAACACTGAAGCTTTCTTT
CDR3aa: CASSAPGLMNTEAFF

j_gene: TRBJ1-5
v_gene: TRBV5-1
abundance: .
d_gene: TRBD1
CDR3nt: TGCGCCAGCAGCGGGGACAGGGCTAGCAATCAGCCCCAGCATTTT
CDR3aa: CASSGDRASNQPQHF

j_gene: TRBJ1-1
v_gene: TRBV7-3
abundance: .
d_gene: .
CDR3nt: TGTGCCAGCAGCTTACAGTCGCAACCAAACACTGAAGCTTTCTTT
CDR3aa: CASSLQSQPNTEAFF

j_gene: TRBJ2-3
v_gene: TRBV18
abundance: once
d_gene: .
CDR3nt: TGTGCCAGCTCACTCTCTTCTAGCACAGATACGCAGTATTTT
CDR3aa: CASSLSSSTDTQYF

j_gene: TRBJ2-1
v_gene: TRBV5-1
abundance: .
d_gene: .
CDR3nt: TGCGCCAGCCGGCGGACAGAGTACAATGAGCAGTTCTTC
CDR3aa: CASRRTEYNEQFF

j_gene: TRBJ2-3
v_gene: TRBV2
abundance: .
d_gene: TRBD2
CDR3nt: TGTGCCAGCAACGAGCAGACTAGCGGGGGGTCTATCACAGATACGCAGTATTTT
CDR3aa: CASNEQTSGGSITDTQYF

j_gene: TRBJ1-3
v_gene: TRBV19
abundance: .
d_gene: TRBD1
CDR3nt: TGTGCCAGTAGTACCCGGGACAGGTTGAGCTCTGGAAACACCATATATTTT
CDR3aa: CASSTRDRLSSGNTIYF

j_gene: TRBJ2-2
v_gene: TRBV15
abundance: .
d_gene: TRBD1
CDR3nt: TGTGCCACCACCAAGAGGACAGGGGCGGGCACCGGGGAGCTGTTTTTT
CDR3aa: CATTKRTGAGTGELFF

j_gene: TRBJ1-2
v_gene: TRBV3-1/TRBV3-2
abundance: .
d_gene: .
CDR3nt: TGTGCCAGCAGCCAAGATCCGGCCAGGCTACCGGGGGGCTACACCTTC
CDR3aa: CASSQDPARLPGGYTF

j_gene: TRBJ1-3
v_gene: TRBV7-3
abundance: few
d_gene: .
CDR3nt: TGTGCCAGCAGCTTACGTCAGGGCGACGGAAACACCATATATTTT
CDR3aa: CASSLRQGDGNTIYF

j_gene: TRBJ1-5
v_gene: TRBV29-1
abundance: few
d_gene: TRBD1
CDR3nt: TGCAGCGTTGCGCAGGGGGCGAATCAGCCCCAGCATTTT
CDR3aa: CSVAQGANQPQHF

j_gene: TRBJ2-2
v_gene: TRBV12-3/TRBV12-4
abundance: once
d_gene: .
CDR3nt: TGTGCCAGCAGGCCCGTTCCCGGCGGGGAGCTGTTTTTT
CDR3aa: CASRPVPGGELFF

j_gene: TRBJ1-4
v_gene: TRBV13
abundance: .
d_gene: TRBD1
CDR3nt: TGTGCCAGCAGCTCCGGACAGGGTTGGGAAAAACTGTTTTTT
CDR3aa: CASSSGQGWEKLFF

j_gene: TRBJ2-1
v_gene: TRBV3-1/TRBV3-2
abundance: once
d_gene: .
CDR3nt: TGTGCCAGCAGCCATAGTAATGAGCAGTTCTTC
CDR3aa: CASSHSNEQFF

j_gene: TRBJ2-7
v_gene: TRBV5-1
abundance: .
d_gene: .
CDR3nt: TGCGCCAGCAGCTTGGTGTCGGGGGGCTCCGGCTACGAGCAGTACTTC
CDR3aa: CASSLVSGGSGYEQYF

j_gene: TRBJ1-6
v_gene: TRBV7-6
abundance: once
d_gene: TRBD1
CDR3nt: TGTGCCAGCAGCTTAGTCGCCGGACAGGGGAGTTCACCCCTCCACTTT
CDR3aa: CASSLVAGQGSSPLHF

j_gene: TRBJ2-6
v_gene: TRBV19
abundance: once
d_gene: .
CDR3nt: TGTGCCAGTAGTCAGAACTCTGGGGCCAACGTCCTGACTTTC
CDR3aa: CASSQNSGANVLTF

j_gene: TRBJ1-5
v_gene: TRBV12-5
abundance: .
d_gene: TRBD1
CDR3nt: TGTGCTAGTGGTTTGGAAGACAGGGGCCTTACCGATCAGCCCCAGCATTTT
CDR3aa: CASGLEDRGLTDQPQHF

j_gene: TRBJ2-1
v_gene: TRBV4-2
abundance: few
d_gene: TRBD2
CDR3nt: TGTGCCAGCAGCCGAATCCTCCCGGGACTAGCGGGGGAGGAGCAGTTCTTC
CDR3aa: CASSRILPGLAGEEQFF

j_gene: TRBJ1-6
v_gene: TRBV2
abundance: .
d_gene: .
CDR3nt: TGTGCCAGCAGTGAATATCAACAGCTATATAATTCACCCCTCCACTTT
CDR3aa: CASSEYQQLYNSPLHF

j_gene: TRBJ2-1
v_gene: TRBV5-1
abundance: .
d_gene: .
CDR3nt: TGCGCCAGCAGCTTTGCGGGCTATGAGCAGTTCTTC
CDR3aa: CASSFAGYEQFF

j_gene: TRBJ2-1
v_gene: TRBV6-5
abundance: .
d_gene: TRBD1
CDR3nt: TGTGCCAGCACCGAGCAGGGGGCATACAATGAGCAGTTCTTC
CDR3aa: CASTEQGAYNEQFF

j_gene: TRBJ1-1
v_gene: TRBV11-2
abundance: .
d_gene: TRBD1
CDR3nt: TGTGCCAGCAGCCATGACAGGGTCACTGAAGCTTTCTTT
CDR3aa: CASSHDRVTEAFF

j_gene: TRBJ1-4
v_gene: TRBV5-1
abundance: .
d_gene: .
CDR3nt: TGCGCCAGCAGGCCCCAACAGGTCGCGGAAAAACTGTTTTTT
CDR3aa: CASRPQQVAEKLFF

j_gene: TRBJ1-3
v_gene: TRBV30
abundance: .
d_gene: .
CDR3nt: TGTGCCTGGAGTAATTTACAGGGTCCGAACTCTGGAAACACCATATATTTT
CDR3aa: CAWSNLQGPNSGNTIYF